The sequence of this TCR beta chain was determined in a study of cytomegalovirus exposure and HLA in healthy donors. TCRdb's copy holds only in-frame clones and misses some; the assay was immunoSEQ multiplex PCR. The sample lists around 300,000 clones, 80% to 90% seen once, with 1% in the top ten. V lost 6 bases and J lost 6, with 17 bases in between. The CDR3 loop spans 14 amino acids. Germline-derived CDR1 and CDR2 are SQVTM and ANQGSEA. V and J are TRBV29-1 and TRBJ2-2, with TRBD1 as a possible D gene (6 bases). Sequencing was carried out using PBMCs. This clonotype originated in a woman aged 18-29 years in good health and CMV-seronegative. In nucleotides, the CDR3 is TGCAGCGTAACCGATTCAGGGGCGTCCGGGGAGCTGTTTTTT. This codes for CSVTDSGASGELFF.